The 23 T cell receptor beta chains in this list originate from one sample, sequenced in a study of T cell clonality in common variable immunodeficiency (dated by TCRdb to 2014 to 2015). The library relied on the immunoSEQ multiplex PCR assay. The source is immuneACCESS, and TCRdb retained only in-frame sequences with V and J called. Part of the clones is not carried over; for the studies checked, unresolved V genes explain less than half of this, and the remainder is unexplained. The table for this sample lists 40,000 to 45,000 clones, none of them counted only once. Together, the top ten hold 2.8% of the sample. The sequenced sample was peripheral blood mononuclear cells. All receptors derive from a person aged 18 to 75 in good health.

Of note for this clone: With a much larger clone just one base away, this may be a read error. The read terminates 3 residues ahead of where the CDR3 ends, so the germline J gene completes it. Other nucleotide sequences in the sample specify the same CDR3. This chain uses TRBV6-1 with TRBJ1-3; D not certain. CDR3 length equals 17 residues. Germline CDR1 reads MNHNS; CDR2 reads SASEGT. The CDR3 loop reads CASSEARVGASGNTIYF. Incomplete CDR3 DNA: TGTGCCAGCAGTGAAGCGAGGGTCGGTGCCTCTGGAAACACA.

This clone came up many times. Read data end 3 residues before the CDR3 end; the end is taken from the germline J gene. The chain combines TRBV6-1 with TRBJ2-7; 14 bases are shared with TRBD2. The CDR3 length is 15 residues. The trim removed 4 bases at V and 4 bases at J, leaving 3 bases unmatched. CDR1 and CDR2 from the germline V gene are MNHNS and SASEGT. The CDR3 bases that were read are TGTGCCAGCAGTGGACTAGCGGGAGGGCCGTACGAG. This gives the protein CASSGLAGGPYE. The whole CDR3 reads CASSGLAGGPYEQYF.

CDR3 sequence reads: CASSLANTDTQYF. The part of the CDR3 DNA that was read is TGTGCCAGCAGCTTAGCTAACACAGATACG. The gene calls are TRBV7-6 and TRBJ2-3; D gene ambiguous. The read is 3 residues too short to cover the CDR3 end, so that end is filled in from the germline J gene. In germline, CDR1 is SGHVS, CDR2 FNYEAQ. The CDR3 extends over 13 amino acids. V lost 0 bases to trimming and J lost 2 bases, with 3 bases between them.

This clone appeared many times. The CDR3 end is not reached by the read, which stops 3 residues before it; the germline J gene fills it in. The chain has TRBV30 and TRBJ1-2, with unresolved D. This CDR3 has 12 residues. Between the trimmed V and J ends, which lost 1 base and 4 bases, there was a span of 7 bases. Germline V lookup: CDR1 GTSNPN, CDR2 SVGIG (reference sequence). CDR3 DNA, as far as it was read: TGTGCCTGGAGTGAGGAGGGCTATGGC. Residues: CAWSEEGYG. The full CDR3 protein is CAWSEEGYGYTF.

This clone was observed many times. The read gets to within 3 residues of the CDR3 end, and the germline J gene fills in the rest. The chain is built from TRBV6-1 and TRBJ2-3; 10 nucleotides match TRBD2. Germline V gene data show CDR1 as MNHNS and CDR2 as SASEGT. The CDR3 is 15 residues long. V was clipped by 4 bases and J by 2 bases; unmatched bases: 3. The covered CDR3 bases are TGTGCCAGCAGTGGTAGCGGGGGGCACACAGATACG. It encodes CASSGSGGHTDT. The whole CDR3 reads CASSGSGGHTDTQYF.

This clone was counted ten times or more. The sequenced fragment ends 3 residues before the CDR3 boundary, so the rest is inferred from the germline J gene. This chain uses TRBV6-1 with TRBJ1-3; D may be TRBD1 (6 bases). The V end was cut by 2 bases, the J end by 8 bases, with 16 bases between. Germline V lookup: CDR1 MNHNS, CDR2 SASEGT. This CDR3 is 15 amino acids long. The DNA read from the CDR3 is TGTGCCAGCAGTGAAATTGGGGGGGCGGGGGACACC. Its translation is CASSEIGGAGDT. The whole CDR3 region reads CASSEIGGAGDTIYF.

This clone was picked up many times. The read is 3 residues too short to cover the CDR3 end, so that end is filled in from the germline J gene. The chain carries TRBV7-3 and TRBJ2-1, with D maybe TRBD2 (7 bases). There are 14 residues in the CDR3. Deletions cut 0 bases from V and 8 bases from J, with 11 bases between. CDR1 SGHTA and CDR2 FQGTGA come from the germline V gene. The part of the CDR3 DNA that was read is TGTGCCAGCAGCTTAACGTTCGGGGGGCATGAG. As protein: CASSLTFGGHE. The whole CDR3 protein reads CASSLTFGGHEQFF. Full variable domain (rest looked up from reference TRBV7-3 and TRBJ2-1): GAGVSQTPSNKVTEKGKYVELRCDPISGHTALYWYRQSLGQGPEFLIYFQGTGAADDSGLPNDRFFAVRPEGSVSTLKIQRTERGDSAVYLCASSLTFGGHEQFFGPGTRLTVL.

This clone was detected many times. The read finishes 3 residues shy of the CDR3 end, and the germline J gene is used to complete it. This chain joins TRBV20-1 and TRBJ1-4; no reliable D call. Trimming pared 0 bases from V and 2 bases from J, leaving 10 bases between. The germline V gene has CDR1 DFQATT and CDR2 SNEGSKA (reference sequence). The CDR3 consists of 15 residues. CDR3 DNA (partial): TGCAGTGCTAGAGATTTTATGGGCACTAATGAAAAA. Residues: CSARDFMGTNEK. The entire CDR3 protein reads CSARDFMGTNEKLFF.

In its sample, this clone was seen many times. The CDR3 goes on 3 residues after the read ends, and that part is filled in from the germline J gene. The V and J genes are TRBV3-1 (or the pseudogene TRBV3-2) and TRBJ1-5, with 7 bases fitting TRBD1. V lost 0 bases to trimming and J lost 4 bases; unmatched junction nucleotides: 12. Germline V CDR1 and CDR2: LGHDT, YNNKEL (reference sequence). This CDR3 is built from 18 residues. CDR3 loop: CASSQDRLVGGPNQPQHF. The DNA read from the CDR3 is TGTGCCAGCAGCCAAGATCGATTGGTAGGGGGCCCAAATCAGCCC.

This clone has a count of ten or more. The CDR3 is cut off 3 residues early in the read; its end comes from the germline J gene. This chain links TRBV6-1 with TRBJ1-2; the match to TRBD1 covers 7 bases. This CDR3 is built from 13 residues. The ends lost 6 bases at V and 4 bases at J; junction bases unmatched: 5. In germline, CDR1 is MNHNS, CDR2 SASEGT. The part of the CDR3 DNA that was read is TGTGCCAGCAGGGAACAGGGGCTCTATGGC. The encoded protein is CASREQGLYG. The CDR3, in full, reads CASREQGLYGYTF.

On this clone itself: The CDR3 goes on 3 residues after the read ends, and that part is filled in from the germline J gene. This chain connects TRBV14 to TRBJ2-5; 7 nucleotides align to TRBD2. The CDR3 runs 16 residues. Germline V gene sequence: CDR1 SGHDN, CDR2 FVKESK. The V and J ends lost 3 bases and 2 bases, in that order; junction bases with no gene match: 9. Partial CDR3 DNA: TGTGCCAGCAGCCATCTAGGACTAGATCCTCAAGAGACC. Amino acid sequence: CASSHLGLDPQET. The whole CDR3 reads CASSHLGLDPQETQYF.

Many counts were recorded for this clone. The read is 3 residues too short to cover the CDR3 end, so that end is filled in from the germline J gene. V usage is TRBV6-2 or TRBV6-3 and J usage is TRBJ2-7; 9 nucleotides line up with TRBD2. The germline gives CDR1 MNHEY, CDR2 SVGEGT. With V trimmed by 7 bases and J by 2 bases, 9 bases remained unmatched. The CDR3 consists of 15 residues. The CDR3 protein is CASTGRAGGPYEQYF. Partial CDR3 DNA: TGTGCCAGCACCGGAAGAGCGGGGGGCCCCTACGAG.

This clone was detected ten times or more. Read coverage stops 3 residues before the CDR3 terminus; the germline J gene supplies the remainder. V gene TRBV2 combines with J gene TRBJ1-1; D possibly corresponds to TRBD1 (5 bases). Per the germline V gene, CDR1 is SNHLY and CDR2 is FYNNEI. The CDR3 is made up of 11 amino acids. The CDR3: CASSRQFRAFF. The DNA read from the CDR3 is TGTGCCAGCAGTCGACAGTTCCGA.

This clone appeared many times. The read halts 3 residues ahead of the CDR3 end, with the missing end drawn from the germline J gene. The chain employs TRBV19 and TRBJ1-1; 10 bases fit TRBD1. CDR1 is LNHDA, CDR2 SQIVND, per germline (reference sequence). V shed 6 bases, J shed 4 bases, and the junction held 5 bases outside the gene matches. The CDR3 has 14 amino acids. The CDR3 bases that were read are TGTGCCAGTAGCCGACAGGGGGCAGGCACTGAA. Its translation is CASSRQGAGTE. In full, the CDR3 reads CASSRQGAGTEAFF.

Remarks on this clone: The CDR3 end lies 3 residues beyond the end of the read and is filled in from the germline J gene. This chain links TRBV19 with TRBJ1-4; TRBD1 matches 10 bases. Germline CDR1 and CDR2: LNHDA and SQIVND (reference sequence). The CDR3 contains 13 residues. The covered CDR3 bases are TGTGCCAGCTCCGGGACAGGGGATTCACCA. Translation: CASSGTGDSP. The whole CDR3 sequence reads CASSGTGDSPLFF.

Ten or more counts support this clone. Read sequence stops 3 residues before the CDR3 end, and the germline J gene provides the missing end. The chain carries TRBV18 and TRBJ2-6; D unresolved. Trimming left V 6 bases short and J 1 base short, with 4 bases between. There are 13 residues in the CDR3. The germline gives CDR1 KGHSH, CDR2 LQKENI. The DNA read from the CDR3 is TGTGCCAGCTCGACATCTGGGGCCAACGTC. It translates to CASSTSGANV. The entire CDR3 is CASSTSGANVLTF.

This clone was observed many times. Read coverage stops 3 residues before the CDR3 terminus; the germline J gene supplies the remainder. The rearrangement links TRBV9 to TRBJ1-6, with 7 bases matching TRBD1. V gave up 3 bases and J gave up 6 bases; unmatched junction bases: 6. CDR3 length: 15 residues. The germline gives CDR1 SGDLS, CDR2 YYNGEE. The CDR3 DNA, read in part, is TGTGCCAGCAGCGCAGCCGGGACAGTTAATTCACCC. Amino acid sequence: CASSAAGTVNSP. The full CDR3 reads CASSAAGTVNSPLHF.

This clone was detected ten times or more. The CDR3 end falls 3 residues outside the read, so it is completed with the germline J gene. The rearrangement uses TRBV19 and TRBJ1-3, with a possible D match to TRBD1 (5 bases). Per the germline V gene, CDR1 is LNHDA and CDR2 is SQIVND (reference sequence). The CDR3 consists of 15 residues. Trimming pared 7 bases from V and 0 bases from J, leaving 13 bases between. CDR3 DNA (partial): TGTGCCAGTAAGGGGCAGTCTTACTCTGGAAACACC. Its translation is CASKGQSYSGNT. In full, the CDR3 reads CASKGQSYSGNTIYF. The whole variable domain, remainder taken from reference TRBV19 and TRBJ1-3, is DGGITQSPKYLFRKEGQNVTLSCEQNLNHDAMYWYRQDPGQGLRLIYYSQIVNDFQKGDIAEGYSVSREKKESFPLTVTSAQKNPTAFYLCASKGQSYSGNTIYFGEGSWLTVV.

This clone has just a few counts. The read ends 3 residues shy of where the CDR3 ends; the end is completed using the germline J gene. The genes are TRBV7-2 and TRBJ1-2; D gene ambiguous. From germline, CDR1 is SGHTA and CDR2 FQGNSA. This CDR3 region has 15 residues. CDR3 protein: CASSLTSGVSYDYTF. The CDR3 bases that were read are TGTGCCAGCAGTCTTACTAGCGGGGTGTCCTACGAC.

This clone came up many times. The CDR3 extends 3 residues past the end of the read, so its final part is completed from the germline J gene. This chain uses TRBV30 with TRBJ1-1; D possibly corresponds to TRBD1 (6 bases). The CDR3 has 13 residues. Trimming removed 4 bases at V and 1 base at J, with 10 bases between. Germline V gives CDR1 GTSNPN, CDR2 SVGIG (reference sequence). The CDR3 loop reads CAWTRGWNTEAFF. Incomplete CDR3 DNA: TGTGCCTGGACCAGGGGTTGGAACACTGAA.

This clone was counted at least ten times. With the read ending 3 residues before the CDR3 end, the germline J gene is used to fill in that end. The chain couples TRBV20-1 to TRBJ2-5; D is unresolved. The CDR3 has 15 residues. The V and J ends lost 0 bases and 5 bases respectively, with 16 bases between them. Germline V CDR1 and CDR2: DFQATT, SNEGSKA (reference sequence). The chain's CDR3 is CSARDTYRRLETQYF. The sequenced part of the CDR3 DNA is TGCAGTGCTAGAGATACATACAGACGCTTGGAGACC.

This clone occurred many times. CDR3 protein: CASSQPTSPSGSIQYF. Partial CDR3 DNA: TGCGCCAGCAGCCAACCTACTAGCCCCAGCGGGAGCATT. The chain carries TRBV4-1 and TRBJ2-4; TRBD2 aligns across 8 bases. The read ends 3 residues before the CDR3 terminus; that terminus is restored from the germline J gene. CDR1 and CDR2 (germline): MGHRA, YSYEKL. The junction had 12 bases not matched to a gene; V was cut back by 2 bases and J by 9 bases. This CDR3 comprises 16 residues.

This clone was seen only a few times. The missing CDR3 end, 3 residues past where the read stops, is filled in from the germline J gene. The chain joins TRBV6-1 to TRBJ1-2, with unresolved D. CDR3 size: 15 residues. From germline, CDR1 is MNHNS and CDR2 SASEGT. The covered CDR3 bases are TGTGCCAGCAGTGTGCTAGCGGAAAGCTCCTACGAC. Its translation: CASSVLAESSYD. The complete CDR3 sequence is CASSVLAESSYDYTF.